What follows are 8 T cell receptor beta chains derived from one specimen sequenced in a study of T cell changes during pregnancy in multiple sclerosis (dated by TCRdb to about 2019). The library was prepared using the immunoSEQ multiplex PCR assay. The source is immuneACCESS, and TCRdb retained only in-frame sequences with V and J called. Part of the clones is not carried over; for the studies checked, unresolved V genes explain less than half of this, and the remainder is unexplained. This sample has some 36,000 clones in its table, and approximately 91% of those were observed once. The ten largest make up around 0.41% of the sample. Here the sequenced sample was CD4+ T cells from peripheral blood mononuclear cells, taken in the second trimester of pregnancy. The receptor set was obtained from a female donor with multiple sclerosis, enrolled in a pregnancy study.

The CDR3 protein is CASSPRDRPNGELFF. Written as DNA, the CDR3 is TGTGCCAGCTCACCGCGGGACAGGCCCAACGGGGAGCTGTTTTTT. The V gene is TRBV18, the J gene TRBJ2-2, with 8 nucleotides matching TRBD1. This CDR3 is built from 15 residues. Germline-derived CDR1 and CDR2 are KGHSH and LQKENI. Unmatched junction bases numbered 7, after V lost 3 bases and J lost 7 bases.

In DNA, the CDR3 is TGCGCCAGCAGCTCCCAAGCGGGGGCTGGGGAGACCCAGTACTTC. This codes for CASSSQAGAGETQYF. This chain links TRBV4-3 with TRBJ2-5, with 8 bases identical to TRBD2. The CDR3 is 15 residues long. The germline V gene has CDR1 LGHNA and CDR2 YSLEER. The V segment lost 5 bases and the J segment 5 bases; nucleotides outside the gene matches: 10.

This chain joins TRBV6-6 and TRBJ1-3, with no clear D. Germline CDR1 reads MNHNY; CDR2 reads SVGAGI (reference sequence). V lost 0 bases, J lost 0 bases, and 6 bases lay in between. This CDR3 has 15 amino acids. The CDR3 DNA follows: TGTGCCAGCAGTTACTCTAGAACCTCTGGAAACACCATATATTTT. It codes for CASSYSRTSGNTIYF.

This clone was seen only once. This chain links TRBV19 with TRBJ1-5; possibly TRBD1 for D (6 bases). Germline V gene sequence: CDR1 LNHDA, CDR2 SQIVND (reference sequence). V dropped 6 bases and J dropped 7 bases, with 19 bases sitting between them. This CDR3 has 15 residues. The CDR3 here is CASRRGGGPSQPQHF. In DNA form, the CDR3 reads TGTGCCAGTAGACGGGGAGGGGGACCCTCGCAGCCCCAGCATTTT. The complete variable domain, with remaining parts taken from reference TRBV19 and TRBJ1-5, reads DGGITQSPKYLFRKEGQNVTLSCEQNLNHDAMYWYRQDPGQGLRLIYYSQIVNDFQKGDIAEGYSVSREKKESFPLTVTSAQKNPTAFYLCASRRGGGPSQPQHFGDGTRLSIL.

The rearrangement uses TRBV6-1 and TRBJ1-5; 9 bases agree with TRBD1. V lost 9 bases and J lost 7; bases outside the gene matches: 13. The CDR3 runs to 15 residues. Germline V lookup: CDR1 MNHNS, CDR2 SASEGT. The CDR3 loop is CASRIKQGANQPQHF. The CDR3 coding sequence is TGTGCCAGTCGCATCAAACAGGGGGCGAACCAGCCCCAGCATTTT.

This clone came up once. CDR3 sequence: CASSYLAGGPEQYF. The CDR3 bases are TGTGCCAGCAGTTACCTGGCGGGAGGGCCCGAGCAGTACTTC. The chain has TRBV5-6 and TRBJ2-5; 9 nucleotides match TRBD2. The end of the DNA fits TRBJ2-7 better, so the J call may be wrong. Germline V gene sequence: CDR1 SGHDT, CDR2 YYEEEE. The CDR3 spans 14 residues.

The J gene is TRBJ2-4, the V gene TRBV7-9; 9 bases align to TRBD1. V dropped 1 base and J dropped 12; count of bases not matched to a gene: 7. This CDR3 comprises 14 residues. Per germline, CDR1 SEHNR and CDR2 FQNEAQ (reference sequence). CDR3: CASSLGGTGRTQYF. As DNA, the CDR3 is TGTGCCAGCAGCTTAGGGGGGACAGGGAGGACTCAGTACTTC.

DNA of the CDR3: TGTGCCAGCAGCGTTGACAGCTTTTATGGCTACACCTTC. Translation gives CASSVDSFYGYTF. The J gene is TRBJ1-2, the V gene TRBV9, with D perhaps TRBD1 (5 bases). V was clipped by 2 bases and J by 5 bases, with 10 bases between them. This CDR3 has 13 amino acids. From germline, CDR1 is SGDLS and CDR2 YYNGEE.